A single sample gave rise to the 22 T cell receptor beta chains below, sequenced in a study of blood T cell repertoires in COVID-19. Clones were sequenced by immunoSEQ multiplex PCR, and TCRdb holds only the in-frame ones, with some missing. This table has 250,000 to 300,000 clones, 89% appearing once. Sequencing input: peripheral blood. Receptors originate from a middle-aged woman who had recovered from COVID-19.

This clone appeared a single time. The chain has TRBV3-1 (or the pseudogene TRBV3-2) and TRBJ1-1, with D hard to call. The CDR3 covers 13 residues. The germline gives CDR1 LGHDT, CDR2 YNNKEL (reference sequence). Trimming left V 2 bases short and J 1 base short, with 5 bases between. CDR3 DNA: TGTGCCAGCAGCCAACGACAGAACACTGAAGCTTTCTTT. The encoded protein is CASSQRQNTEAFF.

This sequence joins TRBV5-5 and TRBJ1-3; tentative D call: TRBD1 (6 bases). Trimming took 1 base from V and 3 from J, leaving 11 bases between them. The CDR3 extends over 15 amino acids. Looked up from germline, CDR1 is SGHKS and CDR2 is YYEKEE (reference sequence). CDR3 sequence reads: CASSLRAGVGNTIYF. DNA for the CDR3: TGTGCCAGCAGCTTGAGGGCAGGGGTTGGAAACACCATATATTTT. The variable domain in full, completed from reference TRBV5-5 and TRBJ1-3, reads DAGVTQSPTHLIKTRGQQVTLRCSPISGHKSVSWYQQVLGQGPQFIFQYYEKEERGRGNFPDRFSARQFPNYSSELNVNALLLGDSALYLCASSLRAGVGNTIYFGEGSWLTVV.

V gene TRBV13 combines with J gene TRBJ2-3, with D unresolved. The CDR3 spans 14 residues. V lost 1 base and J 2 bases, leaving 7 bases between the germline ends. Looked up from germline, CDR1 is PRHDT and CDR2 is FYEKMQ (reference sequence). This chain's CDR3 is CASSLATNTDTQYF. For the CDR3, the DNA is TGTGCCAGCAGCTTAGCTACTAACACAGATACGCAGTATTTT.

V is TRBV7-3 and J is TRBJ2-1; TRBD2 aligns across 11 bases. V lost 4 bases, J lost 5 bases, and 4 bases stayed unmatched. The CDR3 length is 15 residues. CDR1 and CDR2 from the germline V gene are SGHTA and FQGTGA. CDR3 sequence: CASSSTSGGHNEQFF. The CDR3 region has the DNA TGTGCCAGCAGCTCCACTAGCGGGGGCCACAATGAGCAGTTCTTC.

The chain carries TRBV7-3 and TRBJ1-2, with D unresolved. The CDR3 loop spans 14 amino acids. Trimming shortened V by 5 bases and J by 4 bases, and 14 bases separated the two germline ends. Per germline, CDR1 SGHTA and CDR2 FQGTGA. CDR3 DNA sequence: TGTGCCAGCAGCGGGAACAGTGAGGGCTATGGCTACACCTTC. Protein: CASSGNSEGYGYTF.

This chain joins TRBV5-1 and TRBJ2-7, with 9 bases lining up with TRBD1. The CDR3 runs to 17 residues. Germline V gene sequence: CDR1 SGHRS, CDR2 YFSETQ. V shed 5 bases, J shed 4 bases, and the junction held 16 bases outside the gene matches. This CDR3 reads CASRKTLGQGSYYEQYV. The CDR3 DNA is TGCGCCAGCAGAAAAACTCTGGGACAGGGAAGCTATTACGAGCAGTACGTC.

The chain combines TRBV5-6 with TRBJ1-5; D not resolved. CDR1 and CDR2 (germline): SGHDT, YYEEEE. Trimming cost V 4 bases and J 1 base, with 15 bases left between them. The CDR3 contains 16 residues. CDR3 nucleotide sequence: TGTGCCAGCAGCCGTGGGCCGCTAGCAAGCAATCAGCCCCAGCATTTT. This codes for CASSRGPLASNQPQHF.

This chain links TRBV4-3 with TRBJ2-1; D perhaps matches TRBD2 (6 bases). The CDR3 sequence is 13 residues long. The germline gives CDR1 LGHNA, CDR2 YSLEER. V was cut by 1 base and J by 15 bases, with 16 bases left in between. The CDR3, as DNA: TGCGCCAGCAGCCAAGGAGGGCGGGACCGTTTGTTCTTC. The encoded protein is CASSQGGRDRLFF.

V and J are TRBV24-1 and TRBJ2-7; possibly TRBD1 for D (6 bases). V lost 5 bases to trimming and J lost 6 bases, with 19 bases between them. The germline CDR1 and CDR2 sequences are KGHDR and SFDVKD. The CDR3 contains 15 residues. The CDR3 region is CATSGNRETNFEQYV. CDR3 DNA: TGTGCCACCAGTGGAAACAGGGAAACCAACTTCGAGCAGTACGTC.

The V and J genes are TRBV4-3 and TRBJ1-6, with 7 nucleotides matching TRBD1. V lost 2 bases and J lost 7; bases outside the gene matches: 5. Per the germline V gene, CDR1 is LGHNA and CDR2 is YSLEER. The CDR3 is made up of 15 amino acids. The CDR3 nucleotides are TGCGCCAGCAGCCAAAGACAGGGCTCAAATTCACCCCTCCACTTT. The encoded protein is CASSQRQGSNSPLHF.

The chain uses TRBV28 and TRBJ2-1; TRBD2 aligns across 13 bases. Germline-derived CDR1 and CDR2 are MDHEN and SYDVKM. The CDR3 has 15 amino acids. J was trimmed by 8 bases and V by 6 bases; bases with no gene match: 7. The CDR3 region is CASRATSGGAYEQFF. CDR3 sequence (DNA): TGTGCCAGCAGGGCCACTAGCGGGGGGGCCTATGAGCAGTTCTTC.

This chain joins TRBV5-4 and TRBJ1-2; 11 nucleotides agree with TRBD1. Germline CDR1 SGHNT, CDR2 YYREEE (reference sequence). Trimming at V came to 0 bases and at J to 4 bases, leaving 5 bases not matched to a gene. The CDR3 has 16 residues. CDR3 nucleotides: TGTGCCAGCAGCTTGGCCGGGACAGGGGGTTTCTATGGCTACACCTTC. This sequence encodes CASSLAGTGGFYGYTF.

The V gene is TRBV3-1 (or the pseudogene TRBV3-2), the J gene TRBJ2-1, with D tentatively TRBD2 (5 bases). The CDR3 has 15 amino acids. CDR1 is LGHDT, CDR2 YNNKEL, per germline (reference sequence). The V and J ends lost 1 base and 7 bases respectively, with 14 bases between them. CDR3 nucleotides: TGTGCCAGCAGCCAAGCGGGGAAGAGGCGTAATGAGCAGTTCTTC. Residues: CASSQAGKRRNEQFF.

This chain joins TRBV4-1 and TRBJ1-1; D gene unclear. CDR3 length: 13 amino acids. The germline CDR1 and CDR2 sequences are MGHRA and YSYEKL. Trimming took off 0 bases at V and 7 bases at J, with 9 bases between the two ends. CDR3 bases: TGCGCCAGCAGCCAAGACGGGCGGGGTGAAGCTTTCTTT. Translation: CASSQDGRGEAFF.

The chain recombines TRBV7-9 with TRBJ2-5, with D perhaps TRBD1 (6 bases). The germline gives CDR1 SEHNR, CDR2 FQNEAQ (reference sequence). Trimming left V 6 bases short and J 3 bases short, with 14 bases between. This CDR3 is 14 amino acids long. The CDR3 region is CASRYGRTEETQYF. In DNA, the CDR3 is TGTGCCAGCAGATACGGACGGACAGAAGAGACCCAGTACTTC.

The chain joins TRBV6-5 to TRBJ1-2; 7 bases line up with TRBD1. After removal of 2 bases from V and 7 bases from J, the junction contained 7 bases not matched to a gene. The germline V gene encodes CDR1 MNHEY and CDR2 SVGAGI. The CDR3 covers 14 residues. CDR3 in DNA: TGTGCCAGCAGTTACACAGGGACAGTACGTGGCTACACCTTC. Translation gives CASSYTGTVRGYTF.

This clone was seen a single time. This chain connects TRBV28 to TRBJ2-3, with 8 nucleotides matching TRBD2. The CDR3 totals 15 residues. Germline CDR1 is MDHEN and CDR2 is SYDVKM. V gave up 4 bases and J gave up 4 bases; unmatched junction bases: 7. The CDR3 loop is CASSYLAGVSDTQYF. The CDR3 DNA reads as TGTGCCAGCAGTTATCTAGCGGGCGTATCAGATACGCAGTATTTT.

The rearrangement uses TRBV11-2 and TRBJ1-6; weak D call: TRBD1 (5 bases). The CDR3 spans 14 residues. The germline V gene encodes CDR1 SGHAT and CDR2 FQNNGV. Trimming shortened V by 5 bases and J by 3 bases, and 8 bases separated the two germline ends. The CDR3 spells CASSADSYNSPLHF. In DNA, the CDR3 is TGTGCCAGCAGCGCCGACAGCTATAATTCACCCCTCCACTTT.

The chain is built from TRBV28 and TRBJ2-7; 7 bases fit TRBD1. Per the germline V gene, CDR1 is MDHEN and CDR2 is SYDVKM. The CDR3 covers 14 residues. Germline trimming cut 5 bases from V and 3 bases from J; bases unmatched to any gene: 7. The CDR3 region has the DNA TGTGCCAGCAGTACACCGGGACAGATCTACGAGCAGTACTTC. Its translation: CASSTPGQIYEQYF. The whole variable domain, filled in from reference TRBV28 and TRBJ2-7, reads DVKVTQSSRYLVKRTGEKVFLECVQDMDHENMFWYRQDPGLGLRLIYFSYDVKMKEKGDIPEGYSVSREKKERFSLILESASTNQTSMYLCASSTPGQIYEQYFGPGTRLTVT.

The chain couples TRBV30 to TRBJ2-2, with D perhaps TRBD2 (5 bases). In germline, CDR1 is GTSNPN, CDR2 SVGIG (reference sequence). The CDR3 consists of 15 residues. Trimming removed 2 bases at V and 2 bases at J, with 12 bases between. This CDR3 reads CAWSFASSNTGELFF. In DNA form, the CDR3 reads TGTGCCTGGAGTTTCGCTAGCAGCAACACCGGGGAGCTGTTTTTT.

V is TRBV28 and J is TRBJ2-7, with TRBD1 matching 8 bases. Germline-derived CDR1 and CDR2 are MDHEN and SYDVKM. This CDR3 has 13 residues. Unmatched junction bases numbered 3, after V lost 3 bases and J lost 5 bases. In nucleotides, the CDR3 is TGTGCCAGCAGTTTCGGACAGGGAGACGAGCAGTACTTC. As protein: CASSFGQGDEQYF. Using reference TRBV28 and TRBJ2-7 for the parts outside the CDR3, the full variable domain is DVKVTQSSRYLVKRTGEKVFLECVQDMDHENMFWYRQDPGLGLRLIYFSYDVKMKEKGDIPEGYSVSREKKERFSLILESASTNQTSMYLCASSFGQGDEQYFGPGTRLTVT.

This clone has more than one count but fewer than ten. V is TRBV19 and J is TRBJ1-3, with a tentative D call TRBD1 (5 bases). CDR3 length: 13 amino acids. Trimming removed 6 bases at V and 3 bases at J, with 9 bases between. Germline V gives CDR1 LNHDA, CDR2 SQIVND (reference sequence). The CDR3 sequence: CASSTTGGNTIYF. CDR3 in DNA: TGTGCCAGTAGCACAACAGGTGGAAACACCATATATTTT. The full variable domain, rest sourced from reference TRBV19 and TRBJ1-3, is DGGITQSPKYLFRKEGQNVTLSCEQNLNHDAMYWYRQDPGQGLRLIYYSQIVNDFQKGDIAEGYSVSREKKESFPLTVTSAQKNPTAFYLCASSTTGGNTIYFGEGSWLTVV.